This T cell receptor (beta chain) came from a study of cytomegalovirus exposure and HLA in healthy donors. About the research overall: When 350 to 500 donors were genotyped, 80% to 90% of them were found to fall in the Caucasian-associated ancestry cluster.

The PCR ran on 60 Vbeta and 13 Jbeta primers. Profiled with immunoSEQ multiplex PCR; TCRdb holds only in-frame clones, not every one. This table holds about 150,000 clones, 80% found once. Study conclusions and caveats: For TCR beta chains, V- and J-gene trimming was later linked to a missense DCLRE1C variant.

Although they were nominally healthy when sampled, donors likely had unrecorded immune exposures. The CDR3 totals 16 residues. Germline V CDR1 and CDR2: SEHNR, FQNEAQ (reference sequence). With V trimmed by 4 bases and J by 3 bases, 9 bases remained unmatched. As concerns this clone: Its antigen is not identified.

Sequencing was performed on PBMCs. The origin of this receptor is a man aged 30 to 45 in good health and CMV-seronegative. The J gene is TRBJ2-7, the V gene TRBV7-9; 10 nucleotides align to TRBD1. The CDR3, as DNA: TGTGCCAGCAGCTCCCCGCGATGGACAGGGGGCTACGAGCAGTACTTC. It translates to CASSSPRWTGGYEQYF.